Listed below are T cell receptor beta chains from one sample, sequenced in a study of OX40 agonist ivuxolimab in advanced cancers. Clones were read by immunoSEQ multiplex PCR, and TCRdb kept only the in-frame ones, dropping some. The table has tens of thousands of clones, 75% to 90% seen once. The specimen comprised CD4+ or CD8+ T cells sorted from blood, sampled in a trial of the OX40 agonist ivuxolimab. All receptors derive from an adult with an advanced solid tumor such as melanoma, head and neck, liver or kidney cancer. CDR3s include the opening cysteine and the closing phenylalanine or tryptophan. Fields, in order: clone size, D gene, V gene, J gene, CDR3 DNA, CDR3 protein. A D gene is named only where the DNA matches it firmly. Expanded clones are given a class, and other clones once, few, many or no size at all.

-,-,TRBV27,TRBJ2-3,TGTGCCAGCAGGACCGGGACTAGCACAGATACGCAGTATTTT,CASRTGTSTDTQYF
-,-,TRBV9,TRBJ1-2,TGTGCCAGCAGCGTTCCGGAAACTGGCTACACCTTC,CASSVPETGYTF
-,TRBD2,TRBV30,TRBJ2-1,TGTGCCTGGGCTGGACTAGCGGGTACAGGTGAGCAGTTCTTC,CAWAGLAGTGEQFF
-,TRBD2,TRBV7-8,TRBJ2-3,TGTGCCAGCAGCTTCCCTTTTCGTAGCGGGAGGGCCACAGATACGCAGTATTTT,CASSFPFRSGRATDTQYF
many,-,TRBV7-9,TRBJ1-1,TGTGCCAGCAGCCTCATGAACACTGAAGCTTTCTTT,CASSLMNTEAFF
-,-,TRBV11-2,TRBJ2-7,TGTGCCAGCAGCTTAGGCTTGGTCTACGAGCAGTACTTC,CASSLGLVYEQYF
-,-,TRBV29-1,TRBJ2-1,TGCAGCGTAACCACCCGGACAGCCTACAATGAGCAGTTCTTC,CSVTTRTAYNEQFF
once,TRBD1,TRBV5-1,TRBJ2-7,TGCGCCAGCAGCTTGTATATCTCGACAGGGCAAATTTCCTACGAGCAGTACTTC,CASSLYISTGQISYEQYF
many,-,TRBV5-1,TRBJ2-3,TGCGCCAGCAGCTTGGAAGGCTACTACACAGATACGCAGTATTTT,CASSLEGYYTDTQYF
-,TRBD1,TRBV6-5,TRBJ2-7,TGTGCCAGCAGTTCCCGGGACAGGGGCGAGCAGTACTTC,CASSSRDRGEQYF
-,TRBD1,TRBV14,TRBJ1-2,TGTGCCAGCAGCAAATCCGGGACAGGGGGCAACTATGGCTACACCTTC,CASSKSGTGGNYGYTF
-,-,TRBV5-6,TRBJ2-5,TGTGCCAGCAGCTTGACCCGCGGGGGCAGGCGAGGAGAGACCCAGTACTTC,CASSLTRGGRRGETQYF
few,TRBD1,TRBV5-4,TRBJ1-6,TGTGCCAGCAGCCTCGGGACAGGGAACTCACCCCTCCACTTT,CASSLGTGNSPLHF
-,-,TRBV19,TRBJ2-6,TGTGCCAGTAGTAATGTTTTCAGGGCCAACGTCCTGACTTTC,CASSNVFRANVLTF
-,-,TRBV2,TRBJ2-3,TGTGCCAGCGGTTTAGATACGCAGTATTTT,CASGLDTQYF
-,-,TRBV30,TRBJ2-7,TGTGCCTGGAGTGGGGAAATCGCCTACGAGCAGTACTTC,CAWSGEIAYEQYF
-,-,TRBV5-1,TRBJ2-3,TGCGCCAGCAGCTGGCCCTCGGGGGCTGAACCTCGCCCCACAGATACGCAGTATTTT,CASSWPSGAEPRPTDTQYF
-,-,TRBV7-6,TRBJ2-5,TGTGCCAGCAGCCCGAATCCGGGACAATTCCAAGAGACCCAGTACTTC,CASSPNPGQFQETQYF
-,TRBD2,TRBV28,TRBJ2-7,TGTGCCAGCAGTTTTGCTTTAGCGGGCGATACCTACGAGCAGTACTTC,CASSFALAGDTYEQYF
-,TRBD1,TRBV30,TRBJ2-7,TGTGCCTGGACCCCAGACAGGGGACGCCCCTACGAGCAGTACTTC,CAWTPDRGRPYEQYF
-,TRBD1,TRBV28,TRBJ2-6,TGTGCCAGCAGTTTATCAGAGACAGGGCTCTCTGGGGCCAACGTCCTGACTTTC,CASSLSETGLSGANVLTF
once,-,TRBV9,TRBJ2-1,TGTGCCAGCAGCGTAGAACAGGGTTCCTACAATGAGCAGTTCTTC,CASSVEQGSYNEQFF
-,-,TRBV5-6,TRBJ2-1,TGTGCCAGCAGCTCGGGGAGCGGCTATAACTACAATGAGCAGTTCTTC,CASSSGSGYNYNEQFF
-,-,TRBV30,TRBJ1-3,TGTGCCTGGAGGCGCGGGGCAGGAAACACCATATATTTT,CAWRRGAGNTIYF
-,TRBD1,TRBV14,TRBJ1-1,TGTGCCAGCAGCCAGGAGACCAGGGGGCAGTTTTGGGACACTGAAGCTTTCTTT,CASSQETRGQFWDTEAFF
-,-,TRBV28,TRBJ1-1,TGTGCCAGCAGTTCCTCACAGGGGAACACTGAAGCTTTCTTT,CASSSSQGNTEAFF
-,-,TRBV5-6,TRBJ1-5,TGTGCCAGCAGCTTGGGGGGTCGTTATCAGCCCCAGCATTTT,CASSLGGRYQPQHF
-,-,TRBV15,TRBJ2-1,TGTGCCACCAGCAGAGTCGGAAATGAGCAGTTCTTC,CATSRVGNEQFF
-,-,TRBV4-1,TRBJ1-2,TGCGCCAGCAGCCAAGATTTTCCAGGCGACTATGGCTACACCTTC,CASSQDFPGDYGYTF
-,-,TRBV19,TRBJ1-3,TGTGCCAGTAGCGCTGTTTATGGAAACACCATATATTTT,CASSAVYGNTIYF
-,TRBD2,TRBV29-1,TRBJ2-3,TGCACTATGGGGGGGAGGACAGATACGCAGTATTTT,CTMGGRTDTQYF
-,TRBD2,TRBV27,TRBJ2-1,TGTGCCAGCAGCCTTAGCGGGGTAAGCTCCTACAATGAGCAGTTCTTC,CASSLSGVSSYNEQFF
few,-,TRBV28,TRBJ1-1,TGTGCCAGCAGTTTCGGCCAGGAGGACACTGAAGCTTTCTTT,CASSFGQEDTEAFF
-,TRBD2,TRBV4-1,TRBJ2-7,TGCGCCAGCAGCCAAGAAAATAGCGGGATTGCCTACGAGCAGTACTTC,CASSQENSGIAYEQYF
once,-,TRBV5-1,TRBJ1-6,TGCGCCAGCAGACCCAACAGGGAGAGGGCACCCCTCCACTTT,CASRPNRERAPLHF
-,TRBD1,TRBV29-1,TRBJ1-2,TGCAGCGGGGGAAGACAGGGGGCGGACTATGGCTACACCTTC,CSGGRQGADYGYTF
-,-,TRBV30,TRBJ2-3,TGTGCCTGGACCCTAGCTTTGGCAGATACGCAGTATTTT,CAWTLALADTQYF
-,-,TRBV5-4,TRBJ2-2,TGTGCCAGCAGCCACGGCACCGGGGAGCTGTTTTTT,CASSHGTGELFF
-,-,TRBV27,TRBJ1-2,TGTGCCAGCAAGGGGGGCTATGGCTACACCTTC,CASKGGYGYTF
-,-,TRBV29-1,TRBJ2-1,TGCAGCGTTGATATCTCCACCCACAATGAGCAGTTCTTC,CSVDISTHNEQFF
-,-,TRBV6-5,TRBJ2-1,TGTGCCAGCAGGGACAATGAGCAGTTCTTC,CASRDNEQFF
-,-,TRBV27,TRBJ1-5,TGTGCCAGCAGCGCGGCGAGGGGACAGCCCCAGCATTTT,CASSAARGQPQHF
few,-,TRBV4-1,TRBJ1-5,TGCGCCAGCAGCCAGCCCGGGGAGGATCAGCCCCAGCATTTT,CASSQPGEDQPQHF
-,-,TRBV27,TRBJ1-1,TGTGCCAGCAGTAACGCAGGGGCGGACACTGAAGCTTTCTTT,CASSNAGADTEAFF
-,-,TRBV4-2,TRBJ2-5,TGTGCCAGCAGCCAAGATCTGGAGGGGGGCGAAGAGACCCAGTACTTC,CASSQDLEGGEETQYF
-,TRBD2,TRBV5-4,TRBJ2-1,TGTGCCAGCAGCTCTCATCGGGGGGAATCCTACAATGAGCAGTTCTTC,CASSSHRGESYNEQFF
-,TRBD1,TRBV18,TRBJ2-7,TGTGCCAGCTCACCACCTGCCGGGACAGGGAGCCACGAGCAGTACTTC,CASSPPAGTGSHEQYF
-,-,TRBV6-5,TRBJ1-1,TGTGCCAGCAGGGACGACGGGGCGAACACTGAAGCTTTCTTT,CASRDDGANTEAFF
once,TRBD2,TRBV11-1,TRBJ2-4,TGTGCCAGCAGCTTTCGACGAGGGGAGGGGACCCTAGCCAAAAACATTCAGTACTTC,CASSFRRGEGTLAKNIQYF
-,-,TRBV5-4,TRBJ2-3,TGTGCCAGCCCTCTCGGGGACAACACAGATACGCAGTATTTT,CASPLGDNTDTQYF
once,TRBD1,TRBV7-8,TRBJ1-2,TGTGCCAGCAGCTTATTGATTGGGACAGCTGGGGACTATGGCTACACCTTC,CASSLLIGTAGDYGYTF
-,-,TRBV5-1,TRBJ2-7,TGCGCCAGCAGCGGCCCCTACGAGCAGTACTTC,CASSGPYEQYF
few,-,TRBV11-2,TRBJ1-1,TGTGCCAGCAGCCAATACGGGGGGCTGGAATCTGAAGCTTTCTTT,CASSQYGGLESEAFF
-,-,TRBV6-4,TRBJ2-1,TGTGCCAGCAGCGGTAGGATCGGGGATAATGAGCAGTTCTTC,CASSGRIGDNEQFF
-,TRBD2,TRBV28,TRBJ2-7,TGTGCCAGCAGTTCTCGGGTTAGCGGGATATACGAGCAGTACTTC,CASSSRVSGIYEQYF
-,-,TRBV28,TRBJ2-1,TGTGCCACCCGCCGAACGACCTCCTCCTACAATGAGCAGTTCTTC,CATRRTTSSYNEQFF
once,-,TRBV7-2,TRBJ2-7,TGTGCCAGCAGCTTAGGGGCAGTCTACGAGCAGTACTTC,CASSLGAVYEQYF